These 27 T cell receptor beta chains were sequenced from one sample in a study of blood T cell repertoires in COVID-19 (dated by TCRdb to the early 2020s). The library was made by the immunoSEQ multiplex PCR assay. Sourced from immuneACCESS, this table was stored by TCRdb with only in-frame sequences that have V and J called. A share of the clones is absent; for the studies checked, an unresolved V gene accounts for under half, and the remainder has no known explanation. This sample gives a few hundred thousand clones in total; roughly 89% of them show up just once. Approximately 2.9% of the sample lies in the top ten. Sequenced sample: PBMCs or T cells enriched from blood (not recorded which). The receptors come from a woman aged 50 to 65 who had been exposed to COVID-19.

This chain joins TRBV3-1 (or the pseudogene TRBV3-2) and TRBJ2-1; TRBD1 is a possible D gene (6 bases). CDR3 length: 12 residues. Trimming took 6 bases from V and 6 from J, leaving 9 bases between them. Per germline, CDR1 LGHDT and CDR2 YNNKEL (reference sequence). CDR3 nucleotides: TGTGCCAGCAGGAGAGGGGGCAATGAGCAGTTCTTC. Its translation is CASRRGGNEQFF.

The CDR3 coding sequence is TGTGCCAGCAGCGTAGAGAGAGACACCGGGGAGCTGTTTTTT. Its translation: CASSVERDTGELFF. The J gene is TRBJ2-2, the V gene TRBV9; the D is unclear. Trimming stripped 0 bases from V and 3 bases from J, with 6 bases between. CDR1 and CDR2 (germline): SGDLS, YYNGEE. The CDR3 contains 14 residues.

This clone was observed a single time. V and J are TRBV19 and TRBJ1-1; 7 bases agree with TRBD1. The V gene end was trimmed by 0 bases and the J gene end by 0 bases; junction bases not matched to a gene: 10. CDR1 LNHDA and CDR2 SQIVND come from the germline V gene (reference sequence). The CDR3 sequence is 18 residues long. DNA for the CDR3: TGTGCCAGTAGTATAGATGGGTCCGGGACAGCCCTGAACACTGAAGCTTTCTTT. This encodes CASSIDGSGTALNTEAFF.

CDR3 sequence reads: CASSYRDRGYNEQFF. The CDR3, as DNA: TGTGCCAGCAGTTACCGGGACAGGGGTTACAATGAGCAGTTCTTC. V and J are TRBV6-2 or TRBV6-3 and TRBJ2-1, with 10 bases that match TRBD1. The V and J ends lost 2 bases and 4 bases, in that order; junction bases with no gene match: 2. The CDR3 runs to 15 residues. Germline CDR1 is MNHEY and CDR2 is SVGEGT.

This clone appeared many times. The V gene is TRBV27, the J gene TRBJ1-2; 7 nucleotides line up with TRBD1. CDR1 is MNHEY, CDR2 SMNVEV, per germline (reference sequence). V shed 10 bases and J 8 bases; nucleotides not matched to a gene: 19. This CDR3 region has 15 residues. The CDR3 protein is CATQREGRGLEGYTF. In DNA, the CDR3 is TGTGCCACCCAACGTGAGGGCAGGGGGTTGGAAGGCTACACCTTC.

The J gene is TRBJ1-6, the V gene TRBV30; D is unclear. The V gene's germline CDR1 is GTSNPN and CDR2 SVGIG (reference sequence). The CDR3 length is 15 residues. V lost 6 bases to trimming and J lost 4 bases, with 16 bases between them. The CDR3 here is CACRPVGAYNSPLHF. DNA of the CDR3: TGTGCCTGCCGACCGGTGGGAGCTTATAATTCACCCCTCCACTTT.

The chain couples TRBV28 to TRBJ1-2, with 8 bases identical to TRBD1. The CDR3 sequence is 15 residues long. Trimming took 6 bases from V and 1 from J; bases not matched to a gene: 7. Germline V lookup: CDR1 MDHEN, CDR2 SYDVKM. For the CDR3, the DNA is TGTGCCAGCAGCCGACAGGGGTTTGGTAACTATGGCTACACCTTC. Encoded protein: CASSRQGFGNYGYTF.

This clone showed up just once. The chain links TRBV2 to TRBJ1-6, with D possibly matching TRBD1 (5 bases). The V gene lost 0 bases and the J gene lost 5 bases, with 14 bases spanning the gap. The CDR3 runs 17 residues. From germline, CDR1 is SNHLY and CDR2 FYNNEI. The CDR3 reads CASSEASAGINNSPLHF. The CDR3 coding sequence is TGTGCCAGCAGTGAAGCTTCGGCAGGGATTAATAATTCACCCCTCCACTTT.

The genes are TRBV11-2 and TRBJ1-2; 8 bases fit TRBD1. The CDR3 runs to 15 residues. Germline V gives CDR1 SGHAT, CDR2 FQNNGV. The V gene end was trimmed by 1 base and the J gene end by 4 bases; junction bases not matched to a gene: 5. The CDR3 protein is CASSLGDRGAYGYTF. The CDR3 DNA follows: TGTGCCAGCAGCTTAGGAGACAGGGGAGCCTATGGCTACACCTTC.

This chain links TRBV28 with TRBJ2-3; 12 bases map to TRBD2. The CDR3 totals 21 residues. Germline-derived CDR1 and CDR2 are MDHEN and SYDVKM. Unmatched junction bases numbered 21, after V lost 4 bases and J lost 4 bases. CDR3 coding DNA: TGTGCCAGCAGTTCGACCTCCCCGCTAGCGGGGGGGCCGGGGAGCGCAGATACGCAGTATTTT. Translating gives CASSSTSPLAGGPGSADTQYF.

The chain carries TRBV7-9 and TRBJ2-7, with D possibly TRBD2 on 5 matching bases. CDR1 and CDR2 from the germline V gene are SEHNR and FQNEAQ (reference sequence). Trimming pared 5 bases from V and 2 bases from J, leaving 16 bases between. The CDR3 is made up of 15 amino acids. CDR3 DNA sequence: TGTGCCAGCAGCAGAGGAGGCACCGCCACCTACGAGCAGTACTTC. Protein: CASSRGGTATYEQYF.

The chain is built from TRBV24-1 and TRBJ1-6; the D gene is possibly TRBD1 (5 bases). Between the trimmed V and J ends, which lost 2 bases and 3 bases, there was a span of 19 bases. CDR3 length: 19 amino acids. Germline V CDR1 and CDR2: KGHDR, SFDVKD. The CDR3 spells CATSDSGTGGGIYNSPLHF. The CDR3 coding sequence is TGTGCCACCAGTGATTCGGGAACGGGGGGTGGGATCTATAATTCACCCCTCCACTTT.

V is TRBV13 and J is TRBJ2-2; tentatively, D is TRBD2 (7 bases). Per the germline V gene, CDR1 is PRHDT and CDR2 is FYEKMQ (reference sequence). V was trimmed by 7 bases and J by 2 bases, leaving 14 bases between them. The length of the CDR3 is 15 residues. This chain's CDR3 is CASTRRGGNTGELFF. The CDR3 coding sequence is TGTGCCAGCACTAGGAGGGGGGGTAACACCGGGGAGCTGTTTTTT.

V usage is TRBV2 and J usage is TRBJ1-1; 8 bases match TRBD1. Germline assignment: CDR1 SNHLY and CDR2 FYNNEI. The CDR3 covers 14 residues. The ends lost 4 bases at V and 3 bases at J; junction bases unmatched: 4. The CDR3 DNA reads as TGTGCCAGCAGTGTACAGGGGGATGACACTGAAGCTTTCTTT. The encoded protein is CASSVQGDDTEAFF.

This clone turned up a few times. CDR3 protein: CASSREESSYNEQFF. Here the CDR3 DNA reads TGTGCCAGTAGTAGGGAGGAGAGCTCCTACAATGAGCAGTTCTTC. The chain recombines TRBV19 with TRBJ2-1; D is perhaps TRBD2 (6 bases). Trimming cost V 4 bases and J 0 bases, with 10 bases left between them. In germline, CDR1 is LNHDA, CDR2 SQIVND (reference sequence). The CDR3 runs to 15 residues.

V usage is TRBV5-1 and J usage is TRBJ2-5, with TRBD2 as a possible D gene (7 bases). Trimming stripped 7 bases from V and 1 base from J, with 11 bases between. The CDR3 sequence is 13 residues long. Germline V gives CDR1 SGHRS, CDR2 YFSETQ. DNA of the CDR3: TGCGCCAGCGGGGGGGCCAGCCAAGAGACCCAGTACTTC. Protein sequence: CASGGASQETQYF.

This chain links TRBV5-5 with TRBJ2-2; TRBD2 matches at 8 bases. V was clipped by 1 base and J by 1 base; unmatched bases: 0. This CDR3 is 15 amino acids long. Germline-derived CDR1 and CDR2 are SGHKS and YYEKEE (reference sequence). CDR3 region: CASSLLAGNTGELFF. CDR3 nucleotides: TGTGCCAGCAGCTTGCTAGCGGGGAACACCGGGGAGCTGTTTTTT.

V usage is TRBV7-8 and J usage is TRBJ2-1; TRBD2 agrees at 10 bases. In germline, CDR1 is SGHVS, CDR2 FQNEAQ. The junction had 7 bases not matched to a gene; V was cut back by 5 bases and J by 6 bases. The CDR3 consists of 15 residues. The CDR3 reads CASSRSGGVLNEQFF. The CDR3 DNA follows: TGTGCCAGCAGCCGAAGCGGGGGGGTTCTCAATGAGCAGTTCTTC.

The J gene is TRBJ2-5, the V gene TRBV10-3; 9 bases match TRBD2. Trimming cost V 2 bases and J 13 bases; bases outside gene matches: 5. Germline V gene data show CDR1 as ENHRY and CDR2 as SYGVKD. This CDR3 region has 12 residues. CDR3 sequence (DNA): TGTGCCATCAGTGAGGGGACTAGCCCGAGGTACTTC. This gives the protein CAISEGTSPRYF.

The chain carries TRBV11-2 and TRBJ1-5; D not certain. With 3 bases removed from V and 7 bases from J, the gap between germline ends came to 10 bases. The germline CDR1 and CDR2 sequences are SGHAT and FQNNGV. The CDR3 is made up of 13 amino acids. The CDR3 DNA sequence: TGTGCCAGCAGCTTGACGAGAGGGCAGCCCCAGCATTTT. This gives the protein CASSLTRGQPQHF.

This chain connects TRBV7-9 to TRBJ1-3, with 7 bases aligning to TRBD1. The trim removed 5 bases at V and 6 bases at J, leaving 7 bases unmatched. CDR3 size: 14 residues. Germline V CDR1 and CDR2: SEHNR, FQNEAQ (reference sequence). This chain's CDR3 is CASSDRASPNTIYF. As DNA, the CDR3 is TGTGCCAGCAGCGACAGGGCCTCCCCAAACACCATATATTTT.

This chain links TRBV6-5 with TRBJ2-1; 8 positions agree with TRBD1. V gave up 0 bases and J gave up 6 bases; unmatched junction bases: 4. CDR3 length: 15 residues. Per the germline V gene, CDR1 is MNHEY and CDR2 is SVGAGI. CDR3: CASSYSPDRANEQFF. The CDR3, as DNA: TGTGCCAGCAGTTACTCCCCGGACAGGGCCAATGAGCAGTTCTTC.

The J gene is TRBJ1-4, the V gene TRBV6-4; tentative D call: TRBD1 (6 bases). CDR3 length: 13 amino acids. Germline V gene data show CDR1 as MRHNA and CDR2 as SNTAGT. Trimming left V 8 bases short and J 5 bases short, with 12 bases between. The chain's CDR3 is CASFGQWNEKLFF. CDR3 in DNA: TGTGCCAGCTTTGGACAGTGGAATGAAAAACTGTTTTTT.

V usage is TRBV28 and J usage is TRBJ2-5; perhaps TRBD2 as D (5 bases). V was shortened by 0 bases and J by 5 bases, with 10 bases between the two germline ends. The CDR3 has 14 amino acids. Germline lookup yields CDR1 MDHEN and CDR2 SYDVKM. CDR3 in DNA: TGTGCCAGCAGTTTATGGCTGGGCGGGGAGACCCAGTACTTC. Translation: CASSLWLGGETQYF.

The chain recombines TRBV6-5 with TRBJ2-2; possible D gene TRBD2, 5 bases. This CDR3 contains 15 residues. Germline CDR1 MNHEY, CDR2 SVGAGI. Trimming took off 6 bases at V and 3 bases at J, with 14 bases between the two ends. CDR3 nucleotides: TGTGCCAGCAGCCTCACTAGTTTCCACACCGGGGAGCTGTTTTTT. This sequence encodes CASSLTSFHTGELFF.

The rearrangement links TRBV18 to TRBJ1-4, with D perhaps TRBD1 (6 bases). V lost 0 bases and J 7 bases, leaving 12 bases between the germline ends. Germline lookup yields CDR1 KGHSH and CDR2 LQKENI. The CDR3 loop spans 15 amino acids. The CDR3 DNA reads as TGTGCCAGCTCACCACCGGGGGCGCGAGGTGAAAAACTGTTTTTT. Its protein is CASSPPGARGEKLFF.

In its sample, this clone was seen once. The chain is built from TRBV3-1 (or the pseudogene TRBV3-2) and TRBJ1-2, with 7 bases fitting TRBD1. This CDR3 contains 15 residues. Germline V gene sequence: CDR1 LGHDT, CDR2 YNNKEL (reference sequence). The V segment lost 4 bases and the J segment 4 bases; nucleotides outside the gene matches: 9. The CDR3: CASSLLSGQSYGYTF. In DNA form, the CDR3 reads TGTGCCAGCAGCCTCTTATCGGGACAGAGCTATGGCTACACCTTC.